This entry features one T cell receptor (beta chain) sequence. Its target is unknown. The data derive from a study of cytomegalovirus exposure and HLA in healthy donors. Overall study findings and caveats: Rare TCR sequences predominated, though certain public TCRs were found in many donors. CMV serostatus was the only immune exposure information that was available.

Per the germline V gene, CDR1 is LNHDA and CDR2 is SQIVND (reference sequence). The CDR3 consists of 17 residues. Trimming cost V 4 bases and J 5 bases; bases outside gene matches: 14. It was with 60 Vbeta and 13 Jbeta primers that the PCR ran. Method: immunoSEQ multiplex PCR; TCRdb's copy keeps in-frame clones and lacks some. The table records approximately 200,000 clones, 60% to 80% of them present only once. The chain employs TRBV19 and TRBJ1-1, with 9 bases lining up with TRBD1. This receptor was taken from a woman younger than 45 in good health and CMV-seropositive. The sample taken for sequencing was PBMCs. The CDR3 DNA reads TGTGCCAGTAGTACTTTAAATCCCGGACAGGGGCGAACTGAAGCTTTCTTT. It codes for CASSTLNPGQGRTEAFF.